The rows below give T cell receptor beta chains drawn from one sample of a study of control samples from healthy donors and cancer patients. Profiled with immunoSEQ multiplex PCR; TCRdb holds only in-frame clones, not every one. The profile shows about 140,000 clones, under 90% of them singletons. Input material: blood. These receptors all come from a young man in good health. Both conserved end residues are part of each CDR3. The order of the fields is J gene, clone size, D gene, V gene, CDR3 protein, CDR3 DNA. The D gene is left open where the match is weak. The size entry is marked missing in some rows and otherwise reads once, few, many or a size class.

j_call: TRBJ1-2
clone_size: once
d_call: .
v_call: TRBV7-2
cdr3_aa: CASSSLFSRSNYGYTF
cdr3_nt: TGTGCCAGCAGCTCCCTTTTCTCCCGCTCTAACTATGGCTACACCTTC

j_call: TRBJ1-1
clone_size: .
d_call: .
v_call: TRBV5-6
cdr3_aa: CASSPASGRDTEAFF
cdr3_nt: TGTGCCAGCAGCCCCGCCTCGGGGCGCGACACTGAAGCTTTCTTT

j_call: TRBJ2-1
clone_size: .
d_call: TRBD2
v_call: TRBV11-3
cdr3_aa: CASSLGAWSGGYNEQFF
cdr3_nt: TGTGCCAGCAGCTTAGGTGCGTGGTCGGGAGGCTACAATGAGCAGTTCTTC

j_call: TRBJ1-5
clone_size: .
d_call: .
v_call: TRBV5-6
cdr3_aa: CASSLGPGEGQPQHF
cdr3_nt: TGTGCCAGCAGCTTGGGCCCGGGTGAAGGGCAGCCCCAGCATTTT

j_call: TRBJ2-1
clone_size: .
d_call: .
v_call: TRBV9
cdr3_aa: CASSVDPALAYNEQFF
cdr3_nt: TGTGCCAGCAGCGTAGATCCGGCTTTAGCCTACAATGAGCAGTTCTTC

j_call: TRBJ1-2
clone_size: .
d_call: .
v_call: TRBV29-1
cdr3_aa: CSGIEQARGNYGYTF
cdr3_nt: TGCAGCGGTATTGAACAGGCCCGGGGTAACTATGGCTACACCTTC

j_call: TRBJ2-1
clone_size: .
d_call: TRBD2
v_call: TRBV6-5
cdr3_aa: CASILPGGSYNEQFF
cdr3_nt: TGTGCCAGCATTTTACCGGGAGGGTCCTACAATGAGCAGTTCTTC

j_call: TRBJ1-2
clone_size: once
d_call: .
v_call: TRBV7-9
cdr3_aa: CASSVLEGPGGYTF
cdr3_nt: TGTGCCAGCAGTGTCCTTGAGGGTCCTGGCGGCTACACCTTC

j_call: TRBJ2-5
clone_size: once
d_call: TRBD2
v_call: TRBV15
cdr3_aa: CATSKTRLAAYQETQYF
cdr3_nt: TGTGCCACCAGCAAAACACGACTAGCGGCGTACCAAGAGACCCAGTACTTC

j_call: TRBJ2-5
clone_size: .
d_call: TRBD1
v_call: TRBV7-7
cdr3_aa: CASSSSGGWRETQYF
cdr3_nt: TGTGCCAGCAGCTCCTCAGGGGGCTGGCGAGAGACCCAGTACTTC

j_call: TRBJ2-1
clone_size: .
d_call: TRBD2
v_call: TRBV5-1
cdr3_aa: CASSVSGKSYNEQFF
cdr3_nt: TGCGCCAGCAGTGTGAGCGGGAAGTCCTACAATGAGCAGTTCTTC

j_call: TRBJ1-3
clone_size: .
d_call: .
v_call: TRBV11-2
cdr3_aa: CASSLSGPGNTIYF
cdr3_nt: TGTGCCAGCAGCTTATCCGGGCCTGGAAACACCATATATTTT